This TCR beta chain comes out of a study of T cells in Graves' hyperthyroidism and ophthalmopathy. RNA transcripts served as the template for amplifying TCR beta CDR3 regions. HTBI primers were used for first-round RT-PCR of the TCR CDR3. Using its own MiXCR run on the multiplex PCR reads, TCRdb lists one record per CDR3 protein. This table has 380,000 or so distinct CDR3 sequences, over 11% appearing once. Input material: blood. This clonotype originated in a woman in her 30s with Graves' hyperthyroidism.

The CDR3: CASSQVPDTQYF. CDR3 bases: TGTGCCAGCAGCCAAGTACCAGATACGCAGTATTTT. This chain joins TRBV3-1 and TRBJ2-3, with D uncertain. The CDR3 sequence is 12 residues long. V was clipped by 1 base and J by 4 bases, with 3 bases between them. The germline CDR1 and CDR2 sequences are LGHDT and YNNKEL (reference sequence).